Listed here is a single TCR beta chain. The antigen is unknown. These data come from a study of CD8+ T cells in alopecia areata. Study-level results: Lesional scalp exceeded normal scalp in clonality, especially in alopecia totalis/universalis.

Trimming stripped 4 bases from V and 7 bases from J, with 15 bases between. The CDR3 loop spans 13 amino acids. Germline V lookup: CDR1 SGHRS, CDR2 YFSETQ. Sequencing used cDNA as its template, made by extracting RNA and reverse transcribing it. Repertoires were generated with immunoSEQ multiplex PCR, while TCRdb's copy carries only in-frame clones and drops some. The sample includes approximately 140,000 clones, around 47% of them seen just once. Sequenced input: CD4+ T cells sorted from blood. The sequence was obtained from a human donor with alopecia areata. The chain has TRBV5-1 and TRBJ2-7; D is unclear. This CDR3 is CASSGLQGSEQYF. CDR3 nucleotides: TGCGCCAGCAGCGGGCTGCAAGGTTCGGAGCAGTACTTC.